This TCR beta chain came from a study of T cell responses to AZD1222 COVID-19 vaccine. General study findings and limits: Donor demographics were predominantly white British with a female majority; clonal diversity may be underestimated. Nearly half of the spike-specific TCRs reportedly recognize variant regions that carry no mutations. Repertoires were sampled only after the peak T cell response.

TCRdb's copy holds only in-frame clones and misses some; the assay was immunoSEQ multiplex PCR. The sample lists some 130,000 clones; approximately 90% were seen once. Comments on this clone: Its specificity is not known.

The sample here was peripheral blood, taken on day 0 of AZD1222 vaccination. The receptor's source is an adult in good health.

This CDR3 is CASINRSFFTGYGYTF. CDR3 DNA: TGTGCCAGCATTAACAGGAGCTTCTTTACGGGCTATGGCTACACCTTC. The chain recombines TRBV5-6 with TRBJ1-2; tentatively, D is TRBD1 (5 bases). Germline V gene sequence: CDR1 SGHDT, CDR2 YYEEEE. There are 16 residues in the CDR3. V lost 6 bases and J 4 bases, leaving 22 bases between the germline ends.